This TCR beta chain was sequenced during a study of T cell responses to AZD1222 COVID-19 vaccine. CDR1 MGHDK and CDR2 SYGVNS come from the germline V gene. V was shortened by 4 bases and J by 4 bases, with 12 bases between the two germline ends. The CDR3 loop spans 14 amino acids. Remarks on this clone: The antigen remains undetermined.

General study points: Only after the peak T cell response were repertoires sampled.

TCRdb's table, derived via immunoSEQ multiplex PCR, lists solely in-frame clones and lacks some. Among some 120,000 clones listed, about 90% were seen once. The chain carries TRBV25-1 and TRBJ2-3; a possible D gene is TRBD2 (5 bases). The sample in question was peripheral blood, obtained on day 0 of MenACWY control vaccination. This TCR came from an adult in good health. The CDR3 here is CASSGFAGPDTQYF. CDR3 in DNA: TGTGCCAGCAGTGGCTTTGCGGGCCCAGATACGCAGTATTTT.